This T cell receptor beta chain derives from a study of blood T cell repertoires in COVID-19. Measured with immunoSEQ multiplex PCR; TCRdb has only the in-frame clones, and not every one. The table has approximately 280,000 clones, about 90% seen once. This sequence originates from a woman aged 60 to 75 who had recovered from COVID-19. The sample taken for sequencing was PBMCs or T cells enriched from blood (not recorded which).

CDR3 sequence: CASSPYLTGTTEAFF. In DNA form, the CDR3 reads TGTGCCAGCAGTCCCTACCTGACAGGGACCACTGAAGCTTTCTTT. The J gene is TRBJ1-1, the V gene TRBV27; 7 bases fit TRBD1. Germline V gives CDR1 MNHEY, CDR2 SMNVEV (reference sequence). The V gene end was trimmed by 5 bases and the J gene end by 4 bases; junction bases not matched to a gene: 10. The CDR3 consists of 15 residues.